The count of the clone carrying this T cell receptor (beta chain) is one. TCRdb re-called the 5' RACE reads through MiXCR, storing one row per CDR3 protein. The sample lists around 220,000 distinct CDR3 sequences, roughly a tenth occurring once. The data were obtained in a study of CD8 T cells in ankylosing spondylitis. The V and J ends lost 3 bases and 3 bases respectively, with 17 bases between them. CDR1 and CDR2 from the germline V gene are KGHSH and LQKENI. This CDR3 is 16 amino acids long. The chain joins TRBV18 to TRBJ1-1; a weak D match, TRBD1 (6 bases). This clonotype was obtained from a male donor with ankylosing spondylitis or in good health (not recorded which). The sequencing sample was made of blood, either unsorted or a sorted T cell fraction (not recorded which). The CDR3 bases are TGTGCCAGCTCACCGGGGGTAGGGGGTCGAGACACTGAAGCTTTCTTT. Translated: CASSPGVGGRDTEAFF.